These 9 T cell receptor beta chains share one sample of origin, sequenced in a study of blood T cell repertoires in COVID-19 (TCRdb year 2020). Preparation of the library involved the immunoSEQ multiplex PCR assay. TCRdb's version of the immuneACCESS table is confined to in-frame rearrangements and falls short of the full clone set. An unresolved V gene accounts for under half of the shortfall where checked; the remainder is of unknown origin. In this sample the table shows 250,000 or so clones, about 87% of which occur a single time. Roughly 4.3% of the sample comes from the top ten. Sequencing was carried out using PBMCs or T cells enriched from blood (not recorded which). The receptors here all came from a woman aged 25 to 39 with acute COVID-19.

The chain joins TRBV6-5 to TRBJ2-3; 7 nucleotides match TRBD2. The CDR3 is made up of 14 amino acids. V lost 6 bases and J lost 2; bases outside the gene matches: 5. Per germline, CDR1 MNHEY and CDR2 SVGAGI. The CDR3: CASSQRELTDTQYF. For the CDR3, the DNA is TGTGCCAGCAGCCAGCGGGAACTCACAGATACGCAGTATTTT.

The genes are TRBV7-9 and TRBJ1-4, with D perhaps TRBD1 (5 bases). The CDR3 consists of 17 residues. Germline V gene lookup returns CDR1 SEHNR and CDR2 FQNEAQ (reference sequence). V dropped 4 bases and J dropped 0 bases, with 15 bases sitting between them. CDR3 residues: CASSSLGQTATNEKLFF. The DNA for the CDR3 is TGTGCCAGCAGCTCGTTGGGGCAGACTGCAACTAATGAAAAACTGTTTTTT.

The V gene is TRBV19, the J gene TRBJ1-5; 10 bases are a match to TRBD1. The ends lost 9 bases at V and 2 bases at J; junction bases unmatched: 4. The CDR3 runs 14 residues. Germline V gene sequence: CDR1 LNHDA, CDR2 SQIVND (reference sequence). CDR3 sequence reads: CASTGTGGNQPQHF. The CDR3 DNA reads TGTGCCAGCACCGGGACAGGGGGCAATCAGCCCCAGCATTTT.

On this clone: Other DNA sequences in this sample translate to the same CDR3. This sequence joins TRBV19 and TRBJ2-2; 11 nucleotides line up with TRBD1. Germline V gives CDR1 LNHDA, CDR2 SQIVND (reference sequence). The CDR3 consists of 15 residues. V shed 3 bases, J shed 7 bases, and the junction held 4 bases outside the gene matches. The CDR3 sequence is CASSIGQGADGELFF. In nucleotides, the CDR3 is TGTGCCAGTAGTATTGGACAGGGGGCCGACGGGGAGCTGTTTTTT.

In its sample, this clone was seen once. The chain carries TRBV7-3 and TRBJ2-3, with 8 bases lining up with TRBD2. CDR1 and CDR2 (germline): SGHTA, FQGTGA. V gave up 5 bases and J gave up 5 bases; unmatched junction bases: 15. This CDR3 comprises 17 residues. This CDR3 reads CASSPLSRAGVEDTQYF. CDR3 in DNA: TGTGCCAGCAGCCCCCTTAGCCGAGCGGGAGTCGAAGATACGCAGTATTTT.

This chain connects TRBV3-1 (or the pseudogene TRBV3-2) to TRBJ1-1; 11 bases are a match to TRBD1. Germline V gives CDR1 LGHDT, CDR2 YNNKEL (reference sequence). This CDR3 is 16 amino acids long. After removal of 5 bases from V and 6 bases from J, the junction contained 11 bases not matched to a gene. CDR3 nucleotides: TGTGCCAGCAGCACTTGGACAGGGGGCGCGGCCCCTGAAGCTTTCTTT. Its translation: CASSTWTGGAAPEAFF.

The rearrangement joins TRBV6-5 to TRBJ1-2; D might be TRBD1 (6 bases). Trimming removed 5 bases from V and 2 bases from J, with 15 bases in between. Germline CDR1 and CDR2: MNHEY and SVGAGI. The CDR3 sequence is 15 residues long. CDR3 region: CASSPWTDTNYGYTF. CDR3 bases: TGTGCCAGCAGTCCGTGGACAGATACGAACTATGGCTACACCTTC.

This clone has just one count. The chain uses TRBV19 and TRBJ2-6; TRBD1 agrees at 7 bases. V lost 1 base to trimming and J lost 4 bases; unmatched junction nucleotides: 7. The CDR3 has 17 residues. Germline V CDR1 and CDR2: LNHDA, SQIVND (reference sequence). The CDR3 sequence is CASSIVEGAGGANVLTF. The CDR3, as DNA: TGTGCCAGTAGTATAGTTGAGGGGGCGGGCGGGGCCAACGTCCTGACTTTC.

This sequence joins TRBV9 and TRBJ2-5, with TRBD2 as a possible D gene (6 bases). The CDR3 runs 16 residues. The ends were cut back, 3 bases at V and 1 base at J, with 16 bases in the middle. CDR1 SGDLS and CDR2 YYNGEE come from the germline V gene. CDR3 coding DNA: TGTGCCAGCAGCGGGCGCGCTAGCGCATTCCAAGAGACCCAGTACTTC. Translation: CASSGRASAFQETQYF. Full variable domain (rest looked up from reference TRBV9 and TRBJ2-5): DSGVTQTPKHLITATGQRVTLRCSPRSGDLSVYWYQQSLDQGLQFLIQYYNGEERAKGNILERFSAQQFPDLHSELNLSSLELGDSALYFCASSGRASAFQETQYFGPGTRLLVL.